The table lists the clone carrying this T cell receptor (beta chain) with many counts. What it binds is not known. The data were taken from a study of T-cell reconstitution after alpha-beta-depleted transplantation in children. Germline assignment: CDR1 LGHNA and CDR2 YNFKEQ. J lost 2 bases, V lost 4 bases, and 11 bases had no gene match. The CDR3 sequence is 19 residues long. Whole-study findings and limits: TCRbeta diversity was high at day 60 in some patients (a result of surviving recipient T cells and thymic progenitors). Once a year had passed after transplant, T-cell counts and diversity came mostly from newly produced T cells. Two months or so post-transplant, alpha-beta T cells reportedly derived from several hundred expanded graft clones.

The TCRbeta library incorporated unique molecular identifiers. TCRdb redid the calling of the PCR reads with MiXCR, one entry per CDR3 protein. The sample has 480,000 or so distinct CDR3 sequences; 10% are singletons. Here the sequenced sample was PBMCs, taken before TCRalphabeta/CD19-depleted stem cell transplant. The chain carries TRBV4-2 and TRBJ2-1; 13 bases fit TRBD2. The receptor was isolated from a child aged 2-9 years with inherited bone marrow failure, due to receive a stem cell transplant. The CDR3 coding sequence is TGTGCCAGCAGCCGAGGACTAGCGGGAGTTAACCCCACCTACAATGAGCAGTTCTTC. As protein: CASSRGLAGVNPTYNEQFF.